The source of this T cell receptor (beta chain) is a study of glioma-infiltrating T cells after dendritic cell vaccination. Study-level background: Samples are from glioblastoma patients in Phase I and II dendritic cell vaccine trials.

Time point described: after dendritic cell vaccination, including at tumor progression/relapse. Amplification used 60 V beta primers and 13 J beta primers. Only in-frame clones appear in the TCRdb table, and some are missing; sequencing was by immunoSEQ multiplex PCR. Among 45,000 to 60,000 clones listed, roughly 80% were seen once. This CDR3 comprises 16 residues. Trimming at V came to 4 bases and at J to 0 bases, leaving 6 bases not matched to a gene. CDR1 and CDR2 from the germline V gene are SGHDT and YYEEEE. Sequenced material: blood, taken after dendritic cell vaccination. The TCR sequence derives from a human donor with glioblastoma. The chain is built from TRBV5-6 and TRBJ2-4; TRBD1 matches at 8 bases. As DNA, the CDR3 is TGTGCCAGCAGCCTAGGACAGGGTCTAGCCAAAAACATTCAGTACTTC. Translation gives CASSLGQGLAKNIQYF.